The 30 T cell receptor beta chains in this list originate from one sample, sequenced in a study of CD8 T cells in Susac syndrome. RNA in amounts of about 0.5 to 1 ug was reverse transcribed with random hexamers. TCRdb called the immunoSEQ multiplex PCR reads again in MiXCR, with one record for every CDR3 protein. The table includes about 200,000 distinct CDR3 sequences, nearly 95% detected once. Sequencing was performed on CD4+ T cells from PBMCs. Every receptor here comes from a human donor with multiple sclerosis.

The rearrangement links TRBV12-3 or TRBV12-4 to TRBJ1-6; D is possibly TRBD1 (5 bases). This CDR3 comprises 12 residues. Trimming stripped 5 bases from V and 9 bases from J, with 8 bases between. CDR3 nucleotide sequence: TGTGCCAGCAGTCTACAGGCTTCACCCCTCCACTTT. Translating it yields CASSLQASPLHF.

V gene TRBV20-1 combines with J gene TRBJ2-5; 7 bases align to TRBD2. Germline-derived CDR1 and CDR2 are DFQATT and SNEGSKA (reference sequence). The V segment lost 6 bases and the J segment 0 bases; nucleotides outside the gene matches: 4. The length of the CDR3 is 13 residues. This chain's CDR3 is CSAGGSYQETQYF. The CDR3, as DNA: TGCAGTGCCGGGGGGTCCTACCAAGAGACCCAGTACTTC.

V and J are TRBV12-3 or TRBV12-4 and TRBJ1-1; D is undetermined. CDR3 size: 13 residues. Trimming left V 3 bases short and J 5 bases short, with 10 bases between. The CDR3: CASSFSRRTEAFF. The DNA for the CDR3 is TGTGCCAGCAGTTTCAGCAGAAGGACTGAAGCTTTCTTT.

The rearrangement joins TRBV25-1 to TRBJ2-6, with 8 bases fitting TRBD1. CDR1 is MGHDK and CDR2 is SYGVNS in the germline V gene. The J segment lost 3 bases and the V segment lost 6 bases, leaving 4 bases of the junction unmatched. The CDR3 runs 15 residues. The CDR3 DNA follows: TGTGCCAGCAGCTACAGGGGGTTTGGGGCCAACGTCCTGACTTTC. It encodes CASSYRGFGANVLTF.

The chain recombines TRBV7-8 with TRBJ2-3; D remains ambiguous. The CDR3 contains 15 residues. Germline CDR1 reads SGHVS; CDR2 reads FQNEAQ. Trimming took 4 bases from V and 4 from J, leaving 15 bases between them. DNA for the CDR3: TGTGCCAGCAGCTCCCCATTAGGTGGGGCAGATACGCAGTATTTT. Translated, it gives CASSSPLGGADTQYF.

The rearrangement joins TRBV27 to TRBJ2-7; D call uncertain. The CDR3 runs to 14 residues. The V and J ends lost 2 bases and 0 bases respectively, with 8 bases between them. Germline V CDR1 and CDR2: MNHEY, SMNVEV (reference sequence). The DNA of the CDR3 is TGTGCCAGCAGTTTACGAACTGCCTCCTACGAGCAGTACTTC. Translated: CASSLRTASYEQYF.

This clonotype has only one observation. The chain links TRBV10-3 to TRBJ1-1; the D gene is possibly TRBD1 (5 bases). V was trimmed by 4 bases and J by 5 bases, leaving 5 bases between them. The CDR3 has 11 amino acids. Germline CDR1 is ENHRY and CDR2 is SYGVKD. As DNA, the CDR3 is TGTGCCATCAGTGGGGGGACTGAAGCTTTCTTT. Amino acid sequence: CAISGGTEAFF.

The V call is TRBV19, the J call TRBJ1-5; the match to TRBD1 covers 8 bases. V trimming: 7 bases; J trimming: 6 bases; junction bases outside the gene matches: 11. Per the germline V gene, CDR1 is LNHDA and CDR2 is SQIVND (reference sequence). The length of the CDR3 is 15 residues. The CDR3 loop is CASNPQGAPGQPQHF. As DNA, the CDR3 is TGTGCCAGTAACCCTCAGGGGGCGCCCGGTCAGCCCCAGCATTTT. Based on the CDR3 plus reference TRBV19 and TRBJ1-5, the full variable domain is DGGITQSPKYLFRKEGQNVTLSCEQNLNHDAMYWYRQDPGQGLRLIYYSQIVNDFQKGDIAEGYSVSREKKESFPLTVTSAQKNPTAFYLCASNPQGAPGQPQHFGDGTRLSIL.

The chain combines TRBV19 with TRBJ2-5; a possible D gene is TRBD2 (5 bases). Germline V CDR1 and CDR2: LNHDA, SQIVND (reference sequence). V lost 3 bases, J lost 5 bases, and 10 bases lay in between. This CDR3 is built from 13 residues. CDR3 sequence reads: CASSMGEWETQYF. The CDR3 DNA sequence: TGTGCCAGTAGTATGGGAGAGTGGGAGACCCAGTACTTC.

The chain uses TRBV5-1 and TRBJ2-5; TRBD2 matches 10 bases. Germline V gene data show CDR1 as SGHRS and CDR2 as YFSETQ. The J segment lost 2 bases and the V segment lost 3 bases, leaving 4 bases of the junction unmatched. CDR3 length: 15 residues. The DNA of the CDR3 is TGCGCCAGCAGCTCACGACTAGCGGGTCAAGAGACCCAGTACTTC. This gives the protein CASSSRLAGQETQYF.

Of note for this clonotype: Relative to the germline gene, one junction end is altered; a read error may explain this. The chain has TRBV7-7 and TRBJ2-5, with D perhaps TRBD2 (6 bases). The germline V gene has CDR1 SSHAT and CDR2 FNYEAQ (reference sequence). The CDR3 covers 14 residues. DNA of the CDR3: TGTGCTAGCAGCCATGGGGGGTACCAAGAGACCCAGTACTTC. Protein product: CASSHGGYQETQYF.

The chain carries TRBV10-3 and TRBJ2-7; D possibly corresponds to TRBD2 (5 bases). The length of the CDR3 is 11 residues. Trimming cost V 9 bases and J 2 bases, with 8 bases left between them. CDR1 and CDR2 from the germline V gene are ENHRY and SYGVKD. The CDR3 nucleotides are TGTGCCATAGGACTTACCTACGAGCAGTACTTC. Its protein is CAIGLTYEQYF.

The chain combines TRBV20-1 with TRBJ2-7; 11 positions match TRBD1. V lost 6 bases to trimming and J lost 5 bases; unmatched junction nucleotides: 9. Germline V gene lookup returns CDR1 DFQATT and CDR2 SNEGSKA (reference sequence). This CDR3 is built from 14 residues. DNA of the CDR3: TGCAGTGCCGTCGGACAGGGGGCGAACGACGAGCAGTACTTC. Translating gives CSAVGQGANDEQYF.

The chain combines TRBV5-6 with TRBJ2-1; D perhaps matches TRBD2 (5 bases). The germline CDR1 and CDR2 sequences are SGHDT and YYEEEE. V gave up 7 bases and J gave up 5 bases, with 13 bases separating them. This CDR3 spans 13 amino acids. The CDR3 nucleotides are TGTGCCAGCGGCCCTCGGGGTCACAATGAGCAGTTCTTC. It yields the protein CASGPRGHNEQFF.

This clonotype was counted a single time. This chain links TRBV20-1 with TRBJ2-1, with a possible D match to TRBD2 (5 bases). The CDR3 length is 16 residues. Germline-derived CDR1 and CDR2 are DFQATT and SNEGSKA (reference sequence). Deletions cut 2 bases from V and 0 bases from J, with 14 bases between. CDR3 loop: CSARRSRGSSYNEQFF. CDR3 DNA sequence: TGCAGTGCTAGACGATCGCGTGGGAGCTCCTACAATGAGCAGTTCTTC.

The rearrangement links TRBV29-1 to TRBJ1-2; TRBD1 aligns across 8 bases. The CDR3 sequence is 12 residues long. Germline CDR1 is SQVTM and CDR2 is ANQGSEA. The ends lost 6 bases at V and 8 bases at J; junction bases unmatched: 8. DNA for the CDR3: TGCAGCGTCTCCCAGGGGGCAAGCGGCTACACCTTC. Translated: CSVSQGASGYTF.

This sequence joins TRBV24-1 and TRBJ2-1, with 12 nucleotides matching TRBD1. The CDR3 length is 16 residues. In germline, CDR1 is KGHDR, CDR2 SFDVKD. Trimming cost V 3 bases and J 10 bases; bases outside gene matches: 9. CDR3 DNA: TGTGCCACCAGTGATCCCGGGACAGGGGGCTTTAGGGAGCAGTTCTTC. Encoded protein: CATSDPGTGGFREQFF.

The V gene is TRBV6-5, the J gene TRBJ2-3; no reliable D call. V lost 4 bases, J lost 3 bases, and 11 bases lay in between. In germline, CDR1 is MNHEY, CDR2 SVGAGI. The CDR3 loop spans 14 amino acids. CDR3 loop: CASSLGRPTDTQYF. In nucleotides, the CDR3 is TGTGCCAGCAGTTTGGGCAGGCCGACAGATACGCAGTATTTT.

The rearrangement links TRBV27 to TRBJ2-3; TRBD2 agrees at 7 bases. V dropped 2 bases and J dropped 0; count of bases not matched to a gene: 5. Germline assignment: CDR1 MNHEY and CDR2 SMNVEV (reference sequence). CDR3 size: 16 residues. The CDR3 nucleotides are TGTGCCAGCAGTTTAGACGGGGGGTTTAGCACAGATACGCAGTATTTT. Translated, it gives CASSLDGGFSTDTQYF.

This rearrangement joins TRBV20-1 to TRBJ1-2, with a weak D call TRBD1 (6 bases). The CDR3 length is 13 residues. Trimming stripped 5 bases from V and 4 bases from J, with 14 bases between. Germline V lookup: CDR1 DFQATT, CDR2 SNEGSKA (reference sequence). Written as DNA, the CDR3 is TGCAGTGCTGCGGACAGACAAATCTATGGCTACACCTTC. This codes for CSAADRQIYGYTF.

The chain uses TRBV27 and TRBJ2-7; D ambiguous. Per germline, CDR1 MNHEY and CDR2 SMNVEV (reference sequence). There are 14 residues in the CDR3. Trimming removed 6 bases at V and 2 bases at J, with 14 bases between. For the CDR3, the DNA is TGTGCCAGCAGCCGGCTCGGCGCAGCCTACGAGCAGTACTTC. Protein product: CASSRLGAAYEQYF.

The V gene is TRBV27, the J gene TRBJ1-6, with no clear D. CDR3 length equals 14 residues. Germline CDR1 MNHEY, CDR2 SMNVEV (reference sequence). Trimming shortened V by 2 bases and J by 4 bases, and 6 bases separated the two germline ends. The CDR3 loop is CASSLGEYNSPLHF. DNA for the CDR3: TGTGCCAGCAGTTTAGGGGAGTATAATTCACCCCTCCACTTT.

V usage is TRBV7-9 and J usage is TRBJ2-5; no reliable D call. Per germline, CDR1 SEHNR and CDR2 FQNEAQ (reference sequence). V lost 5 bases and J lost 1, with 14 bases in between. The CDR3 contains 15 residues. In DNA form, the CDR3 reads TGTGCCAGCAGCCCTTCTCGAATAATCCAAGAGACCCAGTACTTC. Protein sequence: CASSPSRIIQETQYF.

This clonotype came up once. The V gene is TRBV28, the J gene TRBJ2-7; no definite D call. The CDR3 is 14 residues long. Germline values: CDR1 MDHEN, CDR2 SYDVKM. Trimming removed 7 bases at V and 2 bases at J, with 15 bases between. The CDR3 here is CASISPSGPYEQYF. CDR3 DNA: TGTGCCAGCATTTCACCCTCCGGGCCCTACGAGCAGTACTTC.

CDR3 amino acids: CASSRGQGINQPQHF. The CDR3 DNA is TGTGCCAGCAGCCGGGGACAGGGGATCAATCAGCCCCAGCATTTT. The V call is TRBV12-3 or TRBV12-4, the J call TRBJ1-5, with 10 bases aligning to TRBD1. The CDR3 is made up of 15 amino acids. Losses at the gene ends were 6 bases for V and 3 bases for J; bases not matched to a gene: 5.

The chain recombines TRBV30 with TRBJ1-3; D call uncertain. Germline V gene lookup returns CDR1 GTSNPN and CDR2 SVGIG (reference sequence). The CDR3 length is 13 residues. Trimming removed 3 bases at V and 2 bases at J, with 8 bases between. CDR3 region: CAWSGLTGNTIYF. Written as DNA, the CDR3 is TGTGCCTGGAGCGGCCTGACTGGAAACACCATATATTTT.

The chain is built from TRBV5-4 and TRBJ2-3, with 7 bases matching TRBD2. Germline CDR1 and CDR2: SGHNT and YYREEE (reference sequence). CDR3 length: 15 residues. V shed 1 base, J shed 3 bases, and the junction held 5 bases outside the gene matches. The CDR3 loop is CASSLMAGATDTQYF. CDR3 coding DNA: TGTGCCAGCAGCTTGATGGCGGGAGCGACAGATACGCAGTATTTT.

This chain links TRBV20-1 with TRBJ2-3, with TRBD1 identical over 11 bases. V was clipped by 7 bases and J by 5 bases; unmatched bases: 8. Germline V gives CDR1 DFQATT, CDR2 SNEGSKA (reference sequence). The CDR3 covers 14 residues. The CDR3 is CSVGQGAEGDTQYF. In DNA form, the CDR3 reads TGCAGTGTTGGACAGGGGGCCGAGGGAGATACGCAGTATTTT.

The V gene is TRBV20-1, the J gene TRBJ1-4; no definite D call. CDR1 is DFQATT, CDR2 SNEGSKA, per germline (reference sequence). The CDR3 consists of 14 residues. V was pared by 6 bases and J by 4 bases, with 15 bases between. CDR3 bases: TGCAGTGCGCCCCGAAGTGGAAGTAATGAAAAACTGTTTTTT. This sequence encodes CSAPRSGSNEKLFF.

The rearrangement links TRBV12-3 or TRBV12-4 to TRBJ2-7; D is undetermined. This CDR3 comprises 13 residues. Between the trimmed V and J ends, which lost 7 bases and 4 bases, there was a span of 14 bases. The CDR3 region has the DNA TGTGCCAGCACCTCCTTAATAGGGTACGAGCAGTACTTC. Translation gives CASTSLIGYEQYF.